This T cell receptor (beta chain) was sequenced in a study of regulatory T cells in long-lasting Graves disease (dated by TCRdb to about 2021). With regard to the full study: Antithyroid drugs had been taken for less than 3 months by newly diagnosed Graves' disease patients. Patients with persistent Graves' disease were compared with patients with newly diagnosed Graves' disease using TCR sequencing and RNA sequencing of peripheral blood. TCR sequencing covered about 13 persistent and about 20 newly diagnosed Graves' disease patients, 33 samples in total. The study took place in China and was registered as a clinical trial. What the work shows at the level of the full study, not this receptor alone: Patients with persistent disease shared more public clonotypes (approximately 2,500) than newly diagnosed patients did (around 1,000). The authors noted that the small sample size was a limitation that may lower accuracy. Compared with newly diagnosed patients, persistent Graves' disease patients had lower TCR Shannon entropy and fewer highly expanded clones, which suggests clonal expansion. Only the TCR beta chain was sequenced and analyzed. Preferential use of TRBV28, TRBJ1-2 and TRBJ2-5 was observed in persistent disease, whereas TRBV20-1 and TRBJ2-1 were favored in newly diagnosed disease. Only peripheral blood was studied, because thyroid tissue, the primary lesion, was inaccessible.

The time point tag for this specimen amounts to: newly diagnosed GD, antithyroid drugs for less than 3 months. For both TCR sequencing and RNA sequencing, RNA was extracted from PBMCs in TRIzol. The diagnosis of Graves' disease was made according to American Thyroid Association guidelines. Patients were recruited from an endocrinology department in Xi'an, China. From each patient, around 9 milliliters of peripheral blood was collected into an EDTA anticoagulant tube. PBMCs were isolated by Ficoll Paque Plus density gradient separation without further T cell sorting. An Agilent 2100 Bioanalyzer and agarose gel were used to check RNA quality, and a NanoDrop 2000 was used to measure RNA concentration. The CDR3 goes from the cysteine to the phenylalanine over 13 residues. Left in the record is the CDR3 DNA by itself, 39 bases read in frame from the first base. CDR1 is given as SGHAT and CDR2 as FQDESV, both from the germline V gene (reference sequence). The junction shows trimming of 6 bases on V and 3 bases on J, and the gene matches do not reach 1 base of it.

In its sample, this clonotype was seen many times. No antigen is known for it. No much larger clonotype is one base removed from it; base qualities were not supplied. Libraries were prepared through multiplex PCR. Sequencing was performed on an Illumina HiSeq 4000. TCR beta libraries were built with iRepertoire HTBI primers and Arm-PCR amplification of CDR3 regions. Before sequencing, the PCR products underwent gel purification. For the original study's pipeline: Gene usage analysis of CDR3 amino acid clonotypes used the 62 TRBV and 11 to 15 TRBJ segments found across samples. COPE and FqMerger were used to merge filtered high-quality paired reads into contigs. BLAST was used to align contigs to IMGT TRBV, TRBD and TRBJ reference genes, and CDR3 was defined according to IMGT. Any clonotype with a frequency above 0.1% was classified as a highly expanded clone. Shannon entropy was used to measure repertoire diversity, and the Gini coefficient was used to measure V-J evenness. A clonotype found in more than one individual was treated as public. TCRdb trimmed public reads at Q25 via fastp, called clones via MiXCR and kept in-frame beta chains. One record per CDR3 amino acid sequence lists the most common genes and DNA. The V and J calls, along with clone size, are taken from TCRdb and not from the paper's own processing. The table for this sample lists under 250,000 distinct CDR3 sequences; 20% to 25% of them were counted only once. The ten biggest clones cover about 15% of the sample.

This receptor was taken from a female donor with Graves disease. The input for sequencing was peripheral blood mononuclear cells (PBMCs), taken at new diagnosis, from a patient treated with antithyroid drugs. The chain links TRBV11-1 with TRBJ2-4; TRBD1 lines up with 8 middle nucleotides. The CDR3 protein: CASSTGGKNIQYF. Here is the DNA: TGTGCCAGCAGTACAGGGGGCAAAAACATTCAGTACTTC.